This TCR beta chain was identified during a study of cytomegalovirus exposure and HLA in healthy donors. Whole-study results and caveats: Roughly uniform depth of sequencing across donors was assumed in presence/absence analyses.

The CDR3 totals 15 residues. The V gene's germline CDR1 is SGHNT and CDR2 YYREEE (reference sequence). The J segment lost 5 bases and the V segment lost 7 bases, leaving 8 bases of the junction unmatched. This clone was observed a single time. Antigen: not known. The PCR had 60 Vbeta and 13 Jbeta primers. The authors' processing: An analysis that came later counted 70 million to 100 million unique TCR beta chains, approximately 10 million shared. TCRdb's copy holds only in-frame clones and misses some; the assay was immunoSEQ multiplex PCR. Clone size and V and J calls were adopted from that table, with D and trimming inferred from the DNA. The data contain fewer than 250,000 clones, 70% to 90% of them seen just once; the ten biggest clones take up around 3%.

The specimen sequenced was PBMCs. The chain has TRBV5-4 and TRBJ2-1, with TRBD2 identical over 11 bases. This clonotype originated in a man aged 25 to 40 in good health and CMV-seronegative. Written as DNA, the CDR3 is TGTGCCAGCTCCGTACTAGCGGGGGCCCACAATGAGCAGTTCTTC. It translates to CASSVLAGAHNEQFF.